This T cell receptor beta chain came from a study of cytomegalovirus exposure and HLA in healthy donors. CDR1 is SNHLY and CDR2 is FYNNEI in the germline V gene. This CDR3 spans 14 amino acids. Between the trimmed V and J ends, which lost 6 bases and 1 base, there was a span of 10 bases. This PCR relied on a set of 60 Vbeta primers and 13 Jbeta primers. Here immunoSEQ multiplex PCR was the method, and the copy in TCRdb shows in-frame clones only, minus some. The sample lists approximately 140,000 clones, around 77% occurring once. V usage is TRBV2 and J usage is TRBJ1-5; D is possibly TRBD1 (6 bases). This receptor was taken from a woman aged 35 to 49 in good health and CMV-seropositive. The specimen sequenced was PBMCs. The CDR3 region is CASSRGISNQPQHF. The CDR3 nucleotides read TGTGCCAGCAGCAGGGGAATCAGCAATCAGCCCCAGCATTTT.